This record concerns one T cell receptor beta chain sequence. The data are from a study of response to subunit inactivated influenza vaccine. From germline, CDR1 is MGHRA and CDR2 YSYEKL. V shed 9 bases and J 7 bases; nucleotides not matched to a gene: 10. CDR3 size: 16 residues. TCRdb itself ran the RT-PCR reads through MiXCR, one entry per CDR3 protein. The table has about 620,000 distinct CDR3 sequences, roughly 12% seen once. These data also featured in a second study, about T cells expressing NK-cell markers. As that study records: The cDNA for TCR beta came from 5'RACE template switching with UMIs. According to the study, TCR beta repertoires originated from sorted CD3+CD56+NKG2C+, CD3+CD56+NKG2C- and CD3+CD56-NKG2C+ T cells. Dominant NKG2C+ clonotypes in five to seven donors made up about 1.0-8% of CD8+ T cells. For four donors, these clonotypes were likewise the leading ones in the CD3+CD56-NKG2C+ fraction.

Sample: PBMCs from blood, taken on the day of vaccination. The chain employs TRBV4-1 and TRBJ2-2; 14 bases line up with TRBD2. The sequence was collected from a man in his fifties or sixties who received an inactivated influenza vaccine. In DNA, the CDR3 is TGCGCCAGTAAGACTAGCGGGGGGGCGGAGGTCGGGGAGCTGTTTTTT. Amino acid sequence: CASKTSGGAEVGELFF.